The rows below give T cell receptor beta chains drawn from one sample of a study of blood T cell repertoires in COVID-19. TCRdb keeps only in-frame clones here, not all; method: immunoSEQ multiplex PCR. This table has a few hundred thousand clones, around 88% appearing once. Sequenced material: PBMCs or T cells enriched from blood (not recorded which). These receptors were collected from a middle-aged woman with acute COVID-19. The CDR3 runs from the conserved cysteine through the conserved F or W. The D gene is left open where the match is weak. Part of the rows lack a size; the others show once, few, many or a class for expanded clones.

abundance	j_gene	d_gene	v_gene	CDR3aa	CDR3nt
-	TRBJ2-7	-	TRBV7-2	CASSLVRGSYEQYF	TGTGCCAGCAGCTTAGTCCGCGGTTCCTACGAGCAGTACTTC
few	TRBJ1-5	-	TRBV27	CASRGVSNQPQHF	TGTGCCAGCCGCGGGGTCAGCAATCAGCCCCAGCATTTT
-	TRBJ1-6	TRBD1	TRBV27	CASSRQGVPGNSPLHF	TGTGCCAGCAGCCGCCAGGGGGTTCCAGGTAATTCACCCCTCCACTTT
-	TRBJ1-2	-	TRBV12-3/TRBV12-4	CASSFGRGSYTF	TGTGCCAGCAGTTTCGGCAGGGGTTCATACACCTTC
-	TRBJ1-3	-	TRBV9	CASSGTGLQGNTIYF	TGTGCCAGCAGCGGCACAGGGTTGCAAGGAAACACCATATATTTT
once	TRBJ1-4	-	TRBV24-1	CATSDLLLGQGIATNEKLFF	TGTGCCACCAGTGATTTGCTATTGGGCCAGGGGATTGCAACTAATGAAAAACTGTTTTTT
-	TRBJ1-5	-	TRBV19	CASSIQRGSNQPQHF	TGTGCCAGTAGTATACAGAGGGGGAGCAATCAGCCCCAGCATTTT
-	TRBJ2-3	TRBD2	TRBV7-2	CASSALAGGLTQYF	TGTGCCAGCAGCGCACTAGCGGGGGGGCTTACGCAGTATTTT
-	TRBJ1-5	TRBD1	TRBV5-4	CASSPRDDQGAGNQPQHF	TGTGCCAGCAGCCCCCGCGATGATCAGGGGGCTGGCAATCAGCCCCAGCATTTT
-	TRBJ1-2	TRBD1	TRBV9	CASSVAEGAGYGYTF	TGTGCCAGCAGCGTAGCAGAGGGGGCTGGCTATGGCTACACCTTC
-	TRBJ2-3	-	TRBV3-1/TRBV3-2	CASSSTLGDTQYF	TGTGCCAGCAGCTCCACACTAGGAGATACGCAGTATTTT
-	TRBJ2-2	-	TRBV3-1/TRBV3-2	CASGPPGEFVSGPNTGELFF	TGTGCCAGCGGACCACCAGGGGAATTCGTATCGGGGCCAAACACCGGGGAGCTGTTTTTT
-	TRBJ2-2	TRBD1	TRBV7-2	CASSWGTGGNTGELFF	TGTGCCAGCAGCTGGGGGACAGGGGGGAACACCGGGGAGCTGTTTTTT
-	TRBJ2-7	-	TRBV6-5	CASRDGTHSSYEQYF	TGTGCCAGCAGAGACGGGACACACAGCTCCTACGAGCAGTACTTC
-	TRBJ1-2	TRBD1	TRBV5-1	CASSPRQQGANGYTF	TGCGCCAGCAGCCCCCGGCAGCAGGGGGCTAATGGCTACACCTTC
few	TRBJ1-1	TRBD1	TRBV5-1	CASSSDPGQGARGAFF	TGCGCCAGCAGCTCGGACCCGGGACAGGGGGCGCGGGGGGCTTTCTTT
-	TRBJ1-1	-	TRBV7-2	CASSLARKVNTEAFF	TGTGCCAGCAGCTTAGCGCGGAAGGTAAACACTGAAGCTTTCTTT
-	TRBJ2-1	-	TRBV10-3	CANSGGNEQFF	TGTGCCAATTCAGGGGGGAATGAGCAGTTCTTC
-	TRBJ1-1	-	TRBV3-1/TRBV3-2	CASSFRLEAFF	TGTGCCAGCAGTTTCAGGCTTGAAGCTTTCTTT
-	TRBJ2-7	-	TRBV12-3/TRBV12-4	CASSRGYEQYF	TGTGCCAGCAGTAGGGGGTACGAGCAGTACTTC
-	TRBJ2-2	-	TRBV4-3	CASSQGRATGELFF	TGCGCCAGCAGCCAAGGCAGGGCTACCGGGGAGCTGTTTTTT
-	TRBJ1-3	TRBD1	TRBV4-3	CASSPDRGPLSGNTIYF	TGCGCCAGCAGCCCCGACAGGGGGCCTCTTTCTGGAAACACCATATATTTT
-	TRBJ1-4	TRBD1	TRBV5-4	CASSRRDRGLEKLFF	TGTGCCAGCAGTCGCCGGGACAGGGGGCTTGAAAAACTGTTTTTT
once	TRBJ2-3	TRBD2	TRBV10-1	CASSSLGLAGSTDTQYF	TGCGCCAGCAGTTCTCTCGGACTAGCGGGGAGCACAGATACGCAGTATTTT
-	TRBJ2-3	TRBD1	TRBV7-8	CASKNRGASDTQYF	TGTGCCAGCAAGAACAGGGGGGCGTCAGATACGCAGTATTTT
-	TRBJ1-5	TRBD1	TRBV27	CASSFQGAGQPQHF	TGTGCCAGCAGTTTCCAGGGGGCTGGGCAGCCCCAGCATTTT
-	TRBJ1-1	-	TRBV4-3	CASSRTGSGGTEAFF	TGCGCCAGCAGCCGAACAGGGAGCGGGGGGACTGAAGCTTTCTTT
-	TRBJ2-1	-	TRBV4-1	CASSLRAGGNNEQFF	TGCGCCAGCAGCCTAAGGGCAGGGGGGAACAATGAGCAGTTCTTC
-	TRBJ1-6	-	TRBV28	CASSEPGALIINSPLHF	TGTGCCAGCAGTGAACCTGGGGCTCTAATAATAAATTCACCCCTCCACTTT
-	TRBJ1-2	-	TRBV7-2	CASSLWVAGGYTF	TGTGCCAGCAGCTTATGGGTGGCGGGGGGCTACACCTTC
once	TRBJ2-1	-	TRBV21-1	CASRAGSYNEQFF	TGTGCCAGCAGGGCGGGGTCCTACAATGAGCAGTTCTTC
once	TRBJ1-3	-	TRBV5-1	CASSLEQGSSGNTIYF	TGCGCCAGCAGCTTGGAGCAGGGAAGCTCTGGAAACACCATATATTTT
-	TRBJ1-2	TRBD1	TRBV6-5	CASSLGTAFYGYTF	TGTGCCAGCAGTTTGGGGACAGCCTTCTATGGCTACACCTTC
few	TRBJ1-6	TRBD1	TRBV5-1	CASSLERQGNSPLHF	TGCGCCAGCAGCTTGGAGAGACAGGGTAATTCACCCCTCCACTTT
-	TRBJ2-1	TRBD2	TRBV19	CASSIGRGSGTWNEQFF	TGTGCCAGTAGTATAGGGCGAGGTAGCGGGACTTGGAATGAGCAGTTCTTC
-	TRBJ1-2	-	TRBV10-3	CAIADLGVYTF	TGTGCCATCGCGGACTTGGGCGTCTACACCTTC
-	TRBJ2-2	TRBD2	TRBV10-2	CASSGTSGGANTGELFF	TGCGCCAGCAGCGGGACTAGCGGGGGGGCCAACACCGGGGAGCTGTTTTTT
-	TRBJ1-5	-	TRBV7-9	CASSLEGGNQPQHF	TGTGCCAGCAGCTTAGAGGGGGGCAATCAGCCCCAGCATTTT
-	TRBJ2-1	-	TRBV30	CAWRSGGLSEQFF	TGTGCCTGGAGGTCGGGGGGCTTAAGTGAGCAGTTCTTC
-	TRBJ1-5	-	TRBV7-2	CASSPKNQPQHF	TGTGCCAGCAGTCCCAAAAATCAGCCCCAGCATTTT
-	TRBJ2-1	TRBD2	TRBV12-5	CASGPRGLAGGLYNEQFF	TGTGCTAGTGGCCCCCGTGGACTAGCGGGAGGACTTTACAATGAGCAGTTCTTC
-	TRBJ1-1	-	TRBV10-2	CASSELDRNTEAFF	TGCGCCAGCAGTGAACTGGACAGAAACACTGAAGCTTTCTTT
-	TRBJ2-1	TRBD2	TRBV5-6	CASSLSGGRKRGDEQFF	TGTGCCAGCAGCTTGAGTGGCGGGAGAAAACGAGGGGATGAGCAGTTCTTC
-	TRBJ1-2	TRBD1	TRBV28	CASSLGDRYYGYTF	TGTGCCAGCAGTTTAGGGGACAGGTACTATGGCTACACCTTC
-	TRBJ1-3	-	TRBV19	CASSTRDSGNTIYF	TGTGCCAGTAGTACGAGGGACTCTGGAAACACCATATATTTT
-	TRBJ2-2	-	TRBV19	CASTPAGFADTGELFF	TGTGCCAGTACCCCAGCTGGGTTTGCGGACACCGGGGAGCTGTTTTTT
once	TRBJ2-7	TRBD1	TRBV9	CASSVGGTGATGEQYF	TGTGCCAGCAGCGTAGGGGGGACAGGGGCCACCGGGGAGCAGTACTTC
-	TRBJ2-2	-	TRBV27	CASSRVDTGELFF	TGTGCCAGCAGCAGGGTCGACACCGGGGAGCTGTTTTTT
-	TRBJ2-1	-	TRBV21-1	CASTSPASGDPCYNEQFF	TGTGCCAGCACCTCCCCAGCTAGCGGGGATCCCTGCTACAATGAGCAGTTCTTC
once	TRBJ1-5	TRBD1	TRBV7-9	CASSAGGPQPQHF	TGTGCCAGCAGCGCAGGGGGCCCGCAGCCCCAGCATTTT
-	TRBJ1-3	TRBD1	TRBV7-9	CASSRPDRAGSGNTIYF	TGTGCCAGCAGCCGCCCGGACAGGGCCGGCTCTGGAAACACCATATATTTT
-	TRBJ2-7	TRBD1	TRBV6-5	CASSRDRAFYEQYF	TGTGCCAGCAGCCGGGACAGAGCCTTCTACGAGCAGTACTTC
once	TRBJ1-4	TRBD1	TRBV5-1	CASSFDRANEKLFF	TGCGCCAGCAGCTTTGACAGGGCCAACGAAAAACTGTTTTTT